This is a list of T cell receptor beta chains from one sample in a study of Graves' ophthalmopathy and Graves' hyperthyroidism. TCRdb re-analysed the multiplex PCR reads in MiXCR, keeping a single row per CDR3 protein. The table lists 660,000 or so distinct CDR3 sequences, roughly two fifths of them singletons, with around 3.3% in the top ten. Material for sequencing was peripheral blood. The source is an adult man with Graves' ophthalmopathy. Both conserved end residues are part of each CDR3. A D gene is named only where the DNA matches it firmly. Only part of the rows carry a size: once, few, many, or a class if the clone is expanded.

few,TRBJ2-7,TRBV6-5,TRBD1,CASSRGRGLYEQYF,TGTGCCAGCAGTAGGGGCAGGGGGCTCTACGAGCAGTACTTC
few,TRBJ1-2,TRBV30,NA,CAWHPRGNYGYTF,TGTGCCTGGCACCCCCGGGGAAACTATGGCTACACCTTC
NA,TRBJ2-3,TRBV25-1,TRBD2,CASSVLAGTTDTQYF,TGTGCCAGCAGTGTTCTAGCGGGTACCACAGATACGCAGTATTTT
many,TRBJ2-5,TRBV11-2,NA,CASSLAPRPETQYF,TGTGCCAGCAGCCTGGCTCCGAGGCCAGAGACCCAGTACTTC
few,TRBJ2-7,TRBV4-3,TRBD2,CASSQGSGGAGEQYF,TGCGCCAGCAGCCAAGGGAGCGGGGGGGCCGGTGAGCAGTACTTC
NA,TRBJ2-5,TRBV2,NA,CAITSADTQYF,TGTGCCATCACCAGTGCTGATACGCAGTACTTC
NA,TRBJ2-2,TRBV19,TRBD1,CASSVGQGGELFF,TGTGCCAGTAGTGTGGGACAGGGAGGGGAGCTGTTTTTT
many,TRBJ2-7,TRBV7-9,NA,CASSFYGPEQYF,TGTGCCAGCAGCTTTTACGGACCCGAGCAGTACTTC
many,TRBJ1-4,TRBV7-9,NA,CASSSGQTSNEKLFF,TGTGCCAGCAGTTCTGGACAGACTTCTAATGAAAAACTGTTTTTT
many,TRBJ2-5,TRBV7-9,TRBD2,CASSFLAGVKETQYF,TGTGCCAGCAGCTTCCTAGCGGGAGTGAAGGAGACCCAGTACTTC
many,TRBJ1-2,TRBV5-8,TRBD1,CASSVDRASGYTF,TGTGCCAGCAGCGTCGACAGGGCGAGTGGCTACACCTTC